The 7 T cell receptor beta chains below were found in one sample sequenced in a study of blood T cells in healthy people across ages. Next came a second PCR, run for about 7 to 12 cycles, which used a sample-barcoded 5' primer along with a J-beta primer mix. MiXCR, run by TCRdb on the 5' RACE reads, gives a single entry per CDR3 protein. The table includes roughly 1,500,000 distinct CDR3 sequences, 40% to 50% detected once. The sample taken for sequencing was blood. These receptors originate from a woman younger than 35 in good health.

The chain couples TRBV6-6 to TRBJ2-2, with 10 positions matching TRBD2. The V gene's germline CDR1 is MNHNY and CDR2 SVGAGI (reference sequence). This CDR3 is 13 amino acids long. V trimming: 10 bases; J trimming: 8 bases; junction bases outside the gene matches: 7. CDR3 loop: CAILAGDVGELFF. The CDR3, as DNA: TGTGCCATCCTAGCGGGGGACGTTGGGGAGCTGTTTTTT.

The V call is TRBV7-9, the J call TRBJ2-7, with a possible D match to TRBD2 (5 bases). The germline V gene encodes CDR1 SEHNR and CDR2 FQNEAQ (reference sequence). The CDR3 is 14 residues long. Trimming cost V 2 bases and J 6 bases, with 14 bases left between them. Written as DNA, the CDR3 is TGTGCCAGCAGCTTATCCGCGTCCGGAGGCGAGCAGTACTTC. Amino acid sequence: CASSLSASGGEQYF.

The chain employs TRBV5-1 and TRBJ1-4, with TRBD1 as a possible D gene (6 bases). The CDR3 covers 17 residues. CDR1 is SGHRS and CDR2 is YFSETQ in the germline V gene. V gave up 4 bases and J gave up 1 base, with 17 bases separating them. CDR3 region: CASSHASGAKTNEKLFF. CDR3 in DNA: TGCGCCAGCAGCCATGCTTCAGGGGCGAAAACTAATGAAAAACTGTTTTTT.

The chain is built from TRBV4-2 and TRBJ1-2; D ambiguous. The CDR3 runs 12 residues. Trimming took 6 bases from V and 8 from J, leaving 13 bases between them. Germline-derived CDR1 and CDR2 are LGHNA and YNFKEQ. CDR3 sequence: CASRDTTKGYTF. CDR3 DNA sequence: TGTGCCAGCAGGGATACTACCAAGGGCTACACCTTC.

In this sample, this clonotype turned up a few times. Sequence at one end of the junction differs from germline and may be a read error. The CDR3 protein is CSTRLAGVQTQYF. The CDR3 DNA reads as TGCAGTACTAGACTAGCGGGAGTCCAGACCCAGTACTTC. The chain combines TRBV20-1 with TRBJ2-5, with 12 bases that match TRBD2. Germline V lookup: CDR1 DFQATT, CDR2 SNEGSKA (reference sequence). This CDR3 is built from 13 residues.

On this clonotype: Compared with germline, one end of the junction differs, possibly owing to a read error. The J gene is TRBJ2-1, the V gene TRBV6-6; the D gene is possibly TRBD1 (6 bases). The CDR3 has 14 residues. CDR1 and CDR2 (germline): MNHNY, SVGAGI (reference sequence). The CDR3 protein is CASSYSDRFRIWFF. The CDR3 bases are TGCGCCAGCAGCTACTCGGACAGATTCCGCATTTGGTTCTTC.

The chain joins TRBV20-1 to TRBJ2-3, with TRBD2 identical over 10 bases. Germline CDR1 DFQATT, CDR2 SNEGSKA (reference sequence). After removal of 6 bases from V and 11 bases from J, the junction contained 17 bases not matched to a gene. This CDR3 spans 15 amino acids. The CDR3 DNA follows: TGCAGTGCCCATGCGGGAGCGGGGGGGCTCGGTATGCAGTATTTT. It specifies CSAHAGAGGLGMQYF.